The present entry profiles one T cell receptor beta chain with its context. This sample is part of a study of blood T cell repertoires in COVID-19. Clones were read by immunoSEQ multiplex PCR, and TCRdb kept only the in-frame ones, dropping some. The sample has about 180,000 clones, 70% to 90% seen once. Per the germline V gene, CDR1 is KGHSH and CDR2 is LQKENI. Trimming cost V 3 bases and J 6 bases, with 11 bases left between them. The CDR3 spans 13 residues. The origin of this receptor is a middle-aged man with active or convalescent COVID-19. Sequenced input: peripheral blood. This sequence joins TRBV18 and TRBJ1-2; a weak D match, TRBD1 (6 bases). CDR3 sequence (DNA): TGTGCCAGCTCACCCAATAACAGGGATGGCTACACCTTC. It encodes CASSPNNRDGYTF.